A selection of T cell receptor beta chains follows, all from one sample in a study of blood T cell repertoires in COVID-19. Produced via immunoSEQ multiplex PCR; TCRdb's table is partial and in-frame only. This table has about 160,000 clones, 65% to 85% appearing once. The sample comprised PBMCs or T cells enriched from blood (not recorded which). These receptors were obtained from a woman between 40 and 50 years old with acute COVID-19. The CDR3 runs from the conserved cysteine through the conserved F or W. The D gene is left open where the match is weak. Clone size, where shown, is once, few, many, or a class for clones that have expanded.

-	TRBJ2-7	-	TRBV5-1	CASSRQGGGEQYF	TGCGCCAGCAGTCGTCAAGGGGGGGGCGAGCAGTACTTC
-	TRBJ1-2	-	TRBV9	CASRDSNYGYTF	TGTGCCAGCAGGGACAGTAACTATGGCTACACCTTC
-	TRBJ2-1	TRBD2	TRBV5-4	CASSLEPLAGGYNEQFF	TGTGCCAGCAGCTTGGAACCCCTAGCGGGAGGATACAATGAGCAGTTCTTC
-	TRBJ2-2	TRBD2	TRBV9	CASSVGLAGAGANTGELFF	TGTGCCAGCAGCGTAGGACTAGCGGGAGCGGGGGCGAACACCGGGGAGCTGTTTTTT
-	TRBJ2-3	-	TRBV5-1	CASSLDGVQDTQYF	TGCGCCAGCAGCTTGGACGGGGTCCAAGATACGCAGTATTTT
-	TRBJ2-5	TRBD2	TRBV29-1	CSPREGTKTQYF	TGCAGCCCCCGGGAGGGGACAAAGACCCAGTACTTC
-	TRBJ2-2	TRBD2	TRBV24-1	CATSDYRLAGGELFF	TGTGCCACCAGTGATTACAGACTAGCGGGAGGGGAGCTGTTTTTT
-	TRBJ2-7	TRBD2	TRBV5-1	CASSLATSGRGSSNEQYF	TGCGCCAGCAGCCTAGCGACTAGCGGGAGGGGGTCGTCGAACGAGCAGTACTTC
-	TRBJ2-4	TRBD2	TRBV5-1	CASSLAGEVERIQYF	TGCGCCAGCAGCTTAGCGGGAGAGGTAGAGCGCATTCAGTACTTC
-	TRBJ2-1	TRBD1	TRBV11-3	CASSGRTGYNEQFF	TGTGCCAGCAGCGGACGGACAGGCTACAATGAGCAGTTCTTC
-	TRBJ1-1	TRBD1	TRBV4-1	CASSRQGQGDTGGARAFF	TGCGCCAGCAGCCGCCAAGGACAGGGTGATACAGGTGGGGCTCGAGCTTTCTTT
-	TRBJ2-3	-	TRBV18	CASSPTGDTQYF	TGTGCCAGCTCACCCACAGGAGATACGCAGTATTTT
-	TRBJ2-7	TRBD2	TRBV10-2	CASRLADEQYF	TGCGCCAGTCGACTAGCGGACGAGCAGTACTTC
many	TRBJ1-1	TRBD1	TRBV2	CASRADRATEAFF	TGTGCCAGCAGGGCCGACAGGGCCACTGAAGCTTTCTTT
-	TRBJ2-7	-	TRBV7-8	CASTLGGSTYEQYF	TGTGCCAGCACCCTAGGCGGGTCGACCTACGAGCAGTACTTC
-	TRBJ2-4	-	TRBV5-1	CASSLRELSSGGIQYF	TGCGCCAGCAGCTTGCGGGAGCTCTCCTCCGGGGGCATTCAGTACTTC
once	TRBJ1-3	TRBD1	TRBV18	CASSPRDRGGNTIYF	TGTGCCAGCTCACCACGTGACAGGGGTGGAAACACCATATATTTT
-	TRBJ1-1	-	TRBV6-5	CASKGVTEAFF	TGTGCCAGCAAGGGGGTGACTGAAGCTTTCTTT
few	TRBJ2-1	TRBD2	TRBV19	CASSPWTSGFDEQFF	TGTGCCAGTAGTCCGTGGACTAGCGGGTTCGATGAGCAGTTCTTC
-	TRBJ2-1	TRBD2	TRBV7-3	CALHPGGLADNEQFF	TGTGCCCTCCATCCCGGGGGACTAGCGGACAATGAGCAGTTCTTC
-	TRBJ2-5	-	TRBV29-1	CSVVHITGETQYF	TGCAGCGTTGTGCACATCACGGGAGAGACCCAGTACTTC
-	TRBJ2-7	-	TRBV4-1	CASSRWDFNYEQYF	TGCGCCAGCAGCCGATGGGACTTCAACTACGAGCAGTACTTC
-	TRBJ2-3	TRBD2	TRBV6-4	CASSETSGPTDTQYF	TGTGCCAGCAGTGAGACTAGCGGCCCCACAGATACGCAGTATTTT
-	TRBJ1-1	TRBD1	TRBV19	CASSQDRGTEAFF	TGTGCCAGTAGCCAGGACAGGGGGACTGAAGCTTTCTTT
once	TRBJ1-4	-	TRBV7-9	CASSGGVNEKLFF	TGTGCCAGCAGTGGAGGGGTTAATGAAAAACTGTTTTTT
-	TRBJ1-5	-	TRBV30	CAWSVGLGSQPQHF	TGTGCCTGGAGTGTAGGACTGGGAAGTCAGCCCCAGCATTTT
-	TRBJ2-5	TRBD2	TRBV6-6	CASSPGLAGGLQETQYF	TGTGCCAGCAGTCCGGGACTAGCGGGAGGACTACAAGAGACCCAGTACTTC